The rows below give T cell receptor beta chains drawn from one sample of a study of blood T cell repertoires in COVID-19. The data were produced by immunoSEQ multiplex PCR, yet TCRdb's version contains in-frame clones alone and is incomplete. The sample lists about 150,000 clones, approximately 91% occurring once. Material for sequencing was peripheral blood. Every receptor here comes from a man aged 50 or older with acute or convalescent COVID-19. Each CDR3 is given with its conserved first and last residue. Each record gives: V gene, D gene, CDR3 length, clone size, J gene, CDR3 protein, CDR3 DNA. A D gene is named only where the DNA matches it firmly. Rows give clone size only sometimes, using once, few, many, or a class for an expanded clone.

TRBV6-5,.,14,.,TRBJ1-5,CASSSPGYNQPQHF,TGTGCCAGCAGTTCCCCGGGATACAATCAGCCCCAGCATTTT
TRBV7-2,.,16,.,TRBJ2-3,CASSLEGSGTTDTQYF,TGTGCCAGCAGCTTAGAGGGTAGCGGAACCACAGATACGCAGTATTTT
TRBV19,.,16,.,TRBJ2-2,CASSIDGSLSTGELFF,TGTGCCAGTAGTATAGACGGTAGTTTGAGCACCGGGGAGCTGTTTTTT
TRBV7-2,.,14,once,TRBJ1-2,CASSLDYTNYGYTF,TGTGCCAGCAGCTTAGATTATACTAACTATGGCTACACCTTC
TRBV5-1,.,14,.,TRBJ2-7,CASGQGLDSYEQYF,TGCGCCAGTGGCCAGGGACTCGACTCCTACGAGCAGTACTTC
TRBV6-1,TRBD1,18,.,TRBJ1-1,CASSARPRGQGWKTEAFF,TGTGCCAGCAGTGCCCGTCCCCGAGGACAGGGTTGGAAGACTGAAGCTTTCTTT
TRBV2,.,15,.,TRBJ1-5,CASSVYRGFNQPQHF,TGTGCCAGCAGTGTTTATCGGGGGTTCAATCAGCCCCAGCATTTT
TRBV6-5,.,14,.,TRBJ1-3,CASMPRTAGNTIYF,TGTGCCAGCATGCCCCGAACAGCCGGAAACACCATATATTTT
TRBV18,.,16,once,TRBJ1-5,CASSPRGGGGNQPQHF,TGTGCCAGCTCACCACGGGGCGGGGGTGGCAATCAGCCCCAGCATTTT
TRBV10-3,TRBD1,14,.,TRBJ1-1,CAIKRQGNAAEAFF,TGTGCCATCAAACGACAGGGGAATGCGGCTGAAGCTTTCTTT
TRBV6-4,.,13,.,TRBJ1-6,CASSEDSNSPLHF,TGTGCCAGCAGTGAGGACAGTAATTCACCCCTCCACTTT
TRBV18,.,13,.,TRBJ1-2,CASSLFPTDGYTF,TGTGCCAGCTCACTATTCCCGACAGATGGCTACACCTTC
TRBV18,TRBD2,15,once,TRBJ2-3,CASSPPASGADTQYF,TGTGCCAGCTCACCACCTGCTAGCGGGGCAGATACGCAGTATTTT
TRBV7-8,.,16,.,TRBJ1-4,CASSLLPTGSNEKLFF,TGTGCCAGCAGCTTACTCCCCACGGGGTCTAATGAAAAACTGTTTTTT
TRBV27,TRBD1,14,.,TRBJ1-6,CASSFATGNSPLHF,TGTGCCAGCAGTTTTGCGACAGGGAATTCACCCCTCCACTTT
TRBV6-6,.,14,.,TRBJ1-3,CASSHRYSGNTIYF,TGTGCCAGCAGTCACAGGTACTCTGGAAACACCATATATTTT
TRBV30,.,14,.,TRBJ1-1,CAWRDITMNTEAFF,TGTGCCTGGAGGGACATAACCATGAACACTGAAGCTTTCTTT
TRBV5-8,.,13,.,TRBJ2-6,CASTISGANVLTF,TGTGCCAGCACCATTTCTGGGGCCAACGTCCTGACTTTC
TRBV6-6,.,15,.,TRBJ1-1,CASSYPTGGNTEAFF,TGTGCCAGCAGTTATCCGACCGGAGGGAACACTGAAGCTTTCTTT
TRBV2,.,14,.,TRBJ1-3,CASTILTLGNTIYF,TGTGCCAGCACCATCTTGACTCTCGGAAACACCATATATTTT
TRBV15,.,16,.,TRBJ2-5,CATSRSLTGYQGTQYF,TGTGCCACCAGCAGATCATTGACTGGATACCAAGGGACCCAGTACTTC
TRBV6-6,TRBD1,15,once,TRBJ2-2,CASSSRQGHGGELFF,TGTGCCAGCAGTTCACGACAGGGGCACGGCGGGGAGCTGTTTTTT
TRBV6-5,TRBD1,15,.,TRBJ1-3,CASTHVGTGGNTIYF,TGTGCCAGCACCCACGTAGGGACAGGGGGAAACACCATATATTTT
TRBV28,TRBD1,12,.,TRBJ1-2,CASSGTGDGYTF,TGTGCCAGCAGTGGGACAGGGGATGGCTACACCTTC
TRBV28,.,18,.,TRBJ2-6,CASSLGGLGSSGANVLTF,TGTGCCAGCAGTTTAGGAGGGTTGGGAAGCTCTGGGGCCAACGTCCTGACTTTC
TRBV4-1,.,15,.,TRBJ1-3,CASSQGRGGGNTIYF,TGCGCCAGCAGCCAAGGCAGGGGCGGTGGAAACACCATATATTTT
TRBV3-1/TRBV3-2,TRBD1,16,.,TRBJ2-1,CASSPGTGLFINEQFF,TGTGCCAGCAGCCCCGGGACAGGCTTGTTCATCAATGAGCAGTTCTTC
TRBV5-4,TRBD1,13,.,TRBJ1-2,CASRGTGGVGYTF,TGTGCCAGCAGAGGGACAGGGGGAGTTGGCTACACCTTC
TRBV5-5,TRBD1,15,.,TRBJ1-1,CASSSQGLMNTEAFF,TGTGCCAGCAGCTCACAGGGGCTGATGAACACTGAAGCTTTCTTT
TRBV2,.,14,.,TRBJ2-7,CASQGTWASYEQYF,TGTGCCAGCCAAGGGACTTGGGCCTCCTACGAGCAGTACTTC
TRBV19,TRBD2,15,.,TRBJ2-3,CASSSTSGTADTQYF,TGTGCCAGTAGTAGCACTAGCGGGACCGCAGATACGCAGTATTTT
TRBV4-1,.,14,.,TRBJ2-3,CASSQVGRTDTQYF,TGCGCCAGCAGCCAAGTGGGGCGCACAGATACGCAGTATTTT
TRBV28,TRBD2,13,.,TRBJ2-1,CASGGGSYNEQFF,TGTGCCAGCGGGGGGGGAAGCTACAATGAGCAGTTCTTC
TRBV28,TRBD1,14,.,TRBJ1-5,CASSPSDRGQPQHF,TGTGCCAGCAGTCCCTCGGACAGGGGTCAGCCCCAGCATTTT
TRBV11-1,.,14,.,TRBJ1-1,CASRNSGSNTEAFF,TGTGCCAGCAGGAACAGCGGCTCGAACACTGAAGCTTTCTTT
TRBV7-2,TRBD1,14,.,TRBJ1-2,CASSLFTGDYGYTF,TGTGCCAGCAGCTTATTTACAGGGGACTATGGCTACACCTTC
TRBV9,TRBD1,16,.,TRBJ1-4,CASSPRDRLTNEKLFF,TGTGCCAGCAGCCCCCGGGACAGGCTTACTAATGAAAAACTGTTTTTT
TRBV5-1,.,13,.,TRBJ1-6,CASSLSGNPPLHF,TGCGCCAGCAGCCTCTCGGGAAACCCACCCCTCCACTTT
TRBV7-6,.,16,once,TRBJ1-3,CASSPREGASGNTIYF,TGTGCCAGCAGCCCGCGCGAGGGAGCTTCTGGAAACACCATATATTTT
TRBV5-4,.,15,.,TRBJ2-3,CASSLAGVITDTQYF,TGTGCCAGCAGCTTAGCCGGAGTAATCACAGATACGCAGTATTTT
TRBV28,.,16,.,TRBJ1-5,CASSLSGKVLYQPQHF,TGTGCCAGCAGTTTGTCAGGGAAAGTTTTATATCAGCCCCAGCATTTT
TRBV7-2,.,14,.,TRBJ2-1,CASKQQSSYNEQFF,TGTGCCAGCAAGCAACAGAGCTCCTACAATGAGCAGTTCTTC
TRBV11-2,TRBD2,14,.,TRBJ2-3,CASSLDLAADTQYF,TGTGCCAGCAGCTTAGATCTAGCGGCAGATACGCAGTATTTT
TRBV14,.,15,.,TRBJ1-4,CASSQAWGVEEKLFF,TGTGCCAGCAGCCAAGCGTGGGGGGTAGAAGAAAAACTGTTTTTT
TRBV7-2,TRBD1,17,.,TRBJ1-3,CASSSGTGTSSGNTIYF,TGTGCCAGCAGCTCCGGGACAGGGACGAGCTCTGGAAACACCATATATTTT
TRBV7-2,.,14,.,TRBJ1-4,CASSLPGLNEKLFF,TGTGCCAGCAGCTTGCCCGGGTTGAACGAAAAACTGTTTTTT
TRBV7-2,.,13,.,TRBJ1-4,CASSLQERQKLFF,TGTGCCAGCAGCTTACAGGAAAGGCAAAAACTGTTTTTT
TRBV11-2,.,16,once,TRBJ2-7,CASSLEWGLSSYEQYF,TGTGCCAGCAGCTTAGAATGGGGCCTTAGCTCCTACGAGCAGTACTTC
TRBV7-8,.,14,.,TRBJ1-4,CASSLDRYNEKLFF,TGTGCCAGCAGCTTAGACAGATATAATGAAAAACTGTTTTTT
TRBV6-2/TRBV6-3,.,16,.,TRBJ2-4,CASSYSIRVNKNIQYF,TGTGCCAGCAGTTACTCTATTCGGGTTAACAAAAACATTCAGTACTTC
TRBV7-2,.,16,.,TRBJ2-1,CASSLGGGLPYNEQFF,TGTGCCAGCAGCTTAGGCGGCGGGCTTCCCTACAATGAGCAGTTCTTC